This record concerns one TCR beta chain sequence. The data stem from a study of control samples from healthy donors and cancer patients. The assay was immunoSEQ multiplex PCR, and TCRdb's table has in-frame clones only and misses some. Altogether fewer than 150,000 clones are present, about nine tenths being singletons, with the ten largest covering 2% to 3%. This CDR3 contains 17 residues. Looked up from germline, CDR1 is LNHDA and CDR2 is SQIVND (reference sequence). The junction had 7 bases not matched to a gene; V was cut back by 7 bases and J by 0 bases. The V gene is TRBV19, the J gene TRBJ2-6; 9 bases agree with TRBD1. The receptor was isolated from a man aged 18 to 30 in good health. Input material: blood. The CDR3 nucleotides read TGTGCCAGTAACACAGGGGGCCAATCCTCTGGGGCCAACGTCCTGACTTTC. This encodes CASNTGGQSSGANVLTF.